This entry lists 5 T cell receptor beta chains sequenced from one sample in a study of T cell responses to AZD1222 COVID-19 vaccine. Data came from immunoSEQ multiplex PCR; TCRdb stores just in-frame clones and leaves some out. The sample carries some 150,000 clones, more than 85% recorded once. The sequencing here drew on peripheral blood, taken on day 0 of AZD1222 vaccination. Source of these receptors: an adult in good health.

In DNA, the CDR3 is TGTGCCAGCAGCCCGCGAGCGGGGGGGCCTTCCGGGGAGCTGTTTTTT. Encoded protein: CASSPRAGGPSGELFF. The chain carries TRBV7-3 and TRBJ2-2, with 10 bases lining up with TRBD2. The germline gives CDR1 SGHTA, CDR2 FQGTGA. After removal of 5 bases from V and 6 bases from J, the junction contained 9 bases not matched to a gene. This CDR3 has 16 residues.

The V gene is TRBV7-8, the J gene TRBJ1-1; tentatively, D is TRBD1 (5 bases). Germline CDR1 reads SGHVS; CDR2 reads FQNEAQ. Trimming removed 1 base at V and 6 bases at J, with 9 bases between. This CDR3 contains 13 residues. The CDR3 nucleotides are TGTGCCAGCAGCTTAGGGTTAGGGGCTGAAGCTTTCTTT. The encoded protein is CASSLGLGAEAFF. The whole variable domain, filled in from reference TRBV7-8 and TRBJ1-1, reads GAGVSQSPRYKVAKRGQDVALRCDPISGHVSLFWYQQALGQGPEFLTYFQNEAQLDKSGLPSDRFFAERPEGSVSTLKIQRTQQEDSAVYLCASSLGLGAEAFFGQGTRLTVV.

This clone occurred once. This sequence joins TRBV11-2 and TRBJ2-7; 10 bases agree with TRBD1. Trimming at V came to 1 base and at J to 7 bases, leaving 4 bases not matched to a gene. The CDR3 extends over 14 amino acids. Germline CDR1 and CDR2: SGHAT and FQNNGV. The CDR3 DNA reads as TGTGCCAGCAGCTTAGGACAGGGGGCGGAGGAGCAGTACTTC. Protein: CASSLGQGAEEQYF.

This clone was observed once. The chain combines TRBV4-2 with TRBJ2-1, with D perhaps given as TRBD1 or TRBD2 (5 bases each). The CDR3 runs 15 residues. V was pared by 2 bases and J by 2 bases, with 10 bases between. The V gene's germline CDR1 is LGHNA and CDR2 YNFKEQ. The CDR3 protein is CASSQKGDPYNEQFF. CDR3 nucleotides: TGTGCCAGCAGCCAAAAAGGGGACCCCTACAATGAGCAGTTCTTC.

This rearrangement joins TRBV14 to TRBJ2-1; 12 bases align to TRBD2. CDR3 size: 14 residues. V trimming: 4 bases; J trimming: 15 bases; junction bases outside the gene matches: 10. Germline CDR1 is SGHDN and CDR2 is FVKESK. CDR3 residues: CASSPRLAGARAFF. The CDR3, as DNA: TGTGCCAGCAGCCCTAGACTAGCGGGGGCCCGAGCGTTCTTC.